This record looks at one T cell receptor beta chain sequence and its context. What it binds is unknown. Germline CDR1 and CDR2: SEHNR and FQNEAQ (reference sequence). The CDR3 has 14 residues. V lost 5 bases to trimming and J lost 5 bases; unmatched junction nucleotides: 8. The TCR beta CDR3 regions underwent amplification using RNA transcripts as the source. A set of HTBI primers served as the primers for a first-round RT-PCR of the TCR CDR3. In TCRdb, the multiplex PCR reads were re-called with MiXCR into one record per CDR3 protein. The sample gives about 52,000 distinct CDR3 sequences, under 50% of which show up once; just over 9% is in the top ten. This record comes from a study of T cells in Graves' hyperthyroidism and ophthalmopathy. General study results and limits: Blood held most thyroid clonotypes expanded above 0.001 frequency.

The specimen was blood. V and J are TRBV7-9 and TRBJ2-5; TRBD1 matches at 7 bases. The receptor's source is a woman aged 50 to 60 with Graves' ophthalmopathy. CDR3 in DNA: TGTGCCAGCAGCCTTCGACAGGGCCGGGAGACCCAGTACTTC. Residues: CASSLRQGRETQYF.